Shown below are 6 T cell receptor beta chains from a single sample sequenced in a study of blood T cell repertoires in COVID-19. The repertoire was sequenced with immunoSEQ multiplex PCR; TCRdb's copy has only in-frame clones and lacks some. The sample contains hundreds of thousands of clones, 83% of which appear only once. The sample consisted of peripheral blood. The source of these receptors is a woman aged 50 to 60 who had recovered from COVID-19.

The CDR3 reads CASSPGEIPFSNEQYF. The CDR3, as DNA: TGCGCCAGCAGCCCCGGGGAGATCCCCTTTTCTAACGAGCAGTACTTC. The chain is built from TRBV4-3 and TRBJ2-7; tentatively, D is TRBD2 (5 bases). Deletions cut 4 bases from V and 5 bases from J, with 21 bases between. This CDR3 region has 16 residues. Germline CDR1 reads LGHNA; CDR2 reads YSLEER.

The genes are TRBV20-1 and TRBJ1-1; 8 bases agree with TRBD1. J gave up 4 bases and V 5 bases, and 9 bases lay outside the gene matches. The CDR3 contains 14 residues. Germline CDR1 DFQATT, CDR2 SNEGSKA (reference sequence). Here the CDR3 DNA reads TGCAGTGCTGGTGACAGGGGCCGAGGCACTGAAGCTTTCTTT. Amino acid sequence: CSAGDRGRGTEAFF.

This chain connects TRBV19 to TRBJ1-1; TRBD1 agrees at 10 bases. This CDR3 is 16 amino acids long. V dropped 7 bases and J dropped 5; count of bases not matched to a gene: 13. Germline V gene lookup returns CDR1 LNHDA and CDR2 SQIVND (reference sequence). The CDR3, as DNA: TGTGCCAGTAATCCCAGGGACAGGGGAGGGGTGACTGAAGCTTTCTTT. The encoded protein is CASNPRDRGGVTEAFF.

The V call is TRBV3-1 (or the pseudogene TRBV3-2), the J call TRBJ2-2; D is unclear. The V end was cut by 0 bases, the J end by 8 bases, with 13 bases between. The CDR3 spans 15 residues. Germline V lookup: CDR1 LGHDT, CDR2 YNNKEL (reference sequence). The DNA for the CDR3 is TGTGCCAGCAGCCAAGACATACGTACTCGGGGGGAGCTGTTTTTT. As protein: CASSQDIRTRGELFF.

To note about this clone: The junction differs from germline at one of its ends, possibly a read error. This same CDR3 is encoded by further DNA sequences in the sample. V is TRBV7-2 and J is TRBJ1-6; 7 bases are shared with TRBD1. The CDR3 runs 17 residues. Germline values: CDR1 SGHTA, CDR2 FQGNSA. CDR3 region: CASSLGQGSTYNSPLHF. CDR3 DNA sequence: TGTGCCAGCAGCTTAGGACAGGGTAGTACCTATAATTCACCCCTTCACTTT.

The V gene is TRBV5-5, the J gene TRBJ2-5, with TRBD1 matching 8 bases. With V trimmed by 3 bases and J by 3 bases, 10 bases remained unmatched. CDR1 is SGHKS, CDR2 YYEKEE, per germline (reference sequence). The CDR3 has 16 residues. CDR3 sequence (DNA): TGTGCCAGCAGCTACCACAGGACAGGGCGAGAAGAGACCCAGTACTTC. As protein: CASSYHRTGREETQYF.